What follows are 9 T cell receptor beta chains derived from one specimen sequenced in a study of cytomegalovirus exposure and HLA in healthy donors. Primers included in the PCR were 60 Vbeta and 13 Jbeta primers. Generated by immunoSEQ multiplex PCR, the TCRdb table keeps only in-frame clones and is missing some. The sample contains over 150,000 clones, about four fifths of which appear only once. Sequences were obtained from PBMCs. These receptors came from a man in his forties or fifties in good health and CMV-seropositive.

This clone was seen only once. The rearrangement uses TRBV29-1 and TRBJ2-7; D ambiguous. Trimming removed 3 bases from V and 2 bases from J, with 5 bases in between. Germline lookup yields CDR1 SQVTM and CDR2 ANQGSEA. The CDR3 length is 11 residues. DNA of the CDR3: TGCAGCGTTGAGTCCGCCTACGAGCAGTACTTC. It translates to CSVESAYEQYF.

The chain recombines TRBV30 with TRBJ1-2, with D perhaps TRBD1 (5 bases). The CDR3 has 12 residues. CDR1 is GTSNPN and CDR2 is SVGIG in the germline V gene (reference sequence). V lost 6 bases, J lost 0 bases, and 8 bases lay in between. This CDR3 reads CACRAPNYGYTF. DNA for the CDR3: TGTGCCTGCAGGGCCCCTAACTATGGCTACACCTTC.

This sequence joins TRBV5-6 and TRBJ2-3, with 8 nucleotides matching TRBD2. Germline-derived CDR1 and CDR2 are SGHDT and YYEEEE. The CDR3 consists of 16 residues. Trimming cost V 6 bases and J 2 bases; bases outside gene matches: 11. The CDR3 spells CASIITGGRLTDTQYF. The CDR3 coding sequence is TGTGCCAGCATCATCACGGGGGGGCGCCTCACAGATACGCAGTATTTT. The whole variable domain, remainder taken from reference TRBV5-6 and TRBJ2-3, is DAGVTQSPTHLIKTRGQQVTLRCSPKSGHDTVSWYQQALGQGPQFIFQYYEEEERQRGNFPDRFSGHQFPNYSSELNVNALLLGDSALYLCASIITGGRLTDTQYFGPGTRLTVL.

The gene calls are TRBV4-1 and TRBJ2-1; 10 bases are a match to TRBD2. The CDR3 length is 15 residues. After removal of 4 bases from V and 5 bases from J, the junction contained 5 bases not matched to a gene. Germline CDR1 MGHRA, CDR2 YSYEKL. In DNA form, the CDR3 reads TGCGCCAGCAGCCCTAGCGGACTAGCGGACAATGAGCAGTTCTTC. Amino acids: CASSPSGLADNEQFF.

The CDR3 protein is CASSFSSYNEQFF. For the CDR3, the DNA is TGTGCCAGCAGCTTCAGCTCCTACAATGAGCAGTTCTTC. This chain connects TRBV7-3 to TRBJ2-1; D is undetermined. Per germline, CDR1 SGHTA and CDR2 FQGTGA. The CDR3 is 13 amino acids. The V gene lost 3 bases and the J gene lost 0 bases, with 3 bases spanning the gap.

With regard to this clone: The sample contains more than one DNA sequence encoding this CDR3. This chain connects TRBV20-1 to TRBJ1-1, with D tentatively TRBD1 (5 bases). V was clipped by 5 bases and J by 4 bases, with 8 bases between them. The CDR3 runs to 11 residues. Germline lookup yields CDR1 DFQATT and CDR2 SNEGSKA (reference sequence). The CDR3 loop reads CSARGSTEAFF. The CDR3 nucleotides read TGCAGTGCTCGGGGGAGCACTGAAGCTTTCTTT.

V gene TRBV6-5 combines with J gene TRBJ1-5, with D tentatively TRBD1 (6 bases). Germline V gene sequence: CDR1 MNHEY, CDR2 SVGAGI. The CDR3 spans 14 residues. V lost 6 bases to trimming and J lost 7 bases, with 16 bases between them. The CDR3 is CASRPQGFLQPQHF. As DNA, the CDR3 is TGTGCCAGCAGACCACAGGGTTTTTTACAGCCCCAGCATTTT.

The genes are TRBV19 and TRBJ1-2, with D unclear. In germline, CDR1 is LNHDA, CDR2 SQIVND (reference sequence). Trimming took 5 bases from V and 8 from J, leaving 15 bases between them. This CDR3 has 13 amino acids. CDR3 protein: CASSVTERTGYTF. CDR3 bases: TGTGCCAGTAGTGTGACTGAGCGTACCGGCTACACCTTC.

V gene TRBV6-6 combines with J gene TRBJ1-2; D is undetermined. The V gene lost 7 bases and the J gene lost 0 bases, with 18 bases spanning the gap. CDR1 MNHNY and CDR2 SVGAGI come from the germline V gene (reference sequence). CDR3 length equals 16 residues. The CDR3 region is CASTQEGSKANYGYTF. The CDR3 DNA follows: TGTGCCAGCACCCAGGAGGGATCGAAAGCTAACTATGGCTACACCTTC.